This T cell receptor beta chain derives from a study of patients and donors after allogeneic stem cell transplantation. This clonotype was observed a handful of times. TCRdb itself ran the RT-PCR reads through MiXCR, one entry per CDR3 protein. The sample holds about a million distinct CDR3 sequences, roughly 18% seen once. This CDR3 has 16 residues. In germline, CDR1 is MNHEY, CDR2 SMNVEV (reference sequence). Trimming cost V 5 bases and J 0 bases, with 11 bases left between them. The chain has TRBV27 and TRBJ1-6; D is undetermined. The TCR was taken from a human donor who was either an allogeneic HSCT recipient or a stem cell or donor lymphocyte infusion donor (not recorded which). It is not recorded whose cells these are; they may come from a transplant donor. Specimen: blood, either unsorted or a sorted T cell fraction (not recorded which). CDR3 sequence: CASSLAWNSYNSPLHF. The CDR3 bases are TGTGCCAGCAGTCTAGCGTGGAACTCCTATAATTCACCCCTCCACTTT.